This paragraph reports one T cell receptor (beta chain). The antigen remains undetermined. Only in-frame clones appear in the TCRdb table, and some are missing; sequencing was by immunoSEQ multiplex PCR. Among 50,000 to 70,000 clones listed, about 90% were seen once. This sample's time point: week 23, last vaccination. The investigators gave 300 ug of mutant IDH1 20-mer peptide in each vaccine dose, together with topical imiquimod. The study enrolled donors with new WHO grade 3 or 4 IDH1-mutant, ATRX-lost astrocytomas. This sample stems from a study of a mutant IDH1 vaccine in newly diagnosed glioma. The wider study: Commencement of vaccination occurred 4-6 weeks following radiotherapy alone, or concurrently with temozolomide cycles.

The clonotype originates from a man aged 35 to 55 with glioma. The source was PBMCs, collected from a glioma patient whose treatment included an IDH1 peptide vaccine.

CDR3 residues: CASSIEAGTAYEQYF. Written as DNA, the CDR3 is TGTGCCAGTAGTATAGAAGCGGGAACTGCCTACGAGCAGTACTTC. This rearrangement joins TRBV19 to TRBJ2-7; 7 positions agree with TRBD2. CDR1 and CDR2 from the germline V gene are LNHDA and SQIVND (reference sequence). Trimming removed 0 bases from V and 2 bases from J; junction bases left unmatched: 4. This CDR3 comprises 15 residues.